This entry concerns a single T cell receptor (beta chain). The sample originates from a study of cytomegalovirus exposure and HLA in healthy donors. Amplification used 60 Vbeta primers and 13 Jbeta primers. Original analysis: Counted up in a later analysis, unique TCR beta chains came to about 80 million, with around 9.9 million shared. Profiling relied on immunoSEQ multiplex PCR, and the TCRdb table lists in-frame clones only, not all of them. The D gene and trimming were derived from the DNA, and the V and J assignments and clone size from that table. The table records roughly 120,000 clones, roughly 80% of them present only once. This CDR3 spans 15 amino acids. From germline, CDR1 is SQVTM and CDR2 ANQGSEA. Trimming left V 2 bases short and J 5 bases short, with 16 bases between. Donors in the study were healthy people who gave bone marrow.

The chain combines TRBV29-1 with TRBJ2-1; possible D gene TRBD1, 5 bases. Sequenced material: PBMCs. The TCR sequence derives from a woman aged 40-49 years in good health and CMV-seropositive. This chain's CDR3 is CSVEQGVLRNNEQFF. In DNA, the CDR3 is TGCAGCGTTGAACAGGGCGTACTCAGAAACAATGAGCAGTTCTTC.